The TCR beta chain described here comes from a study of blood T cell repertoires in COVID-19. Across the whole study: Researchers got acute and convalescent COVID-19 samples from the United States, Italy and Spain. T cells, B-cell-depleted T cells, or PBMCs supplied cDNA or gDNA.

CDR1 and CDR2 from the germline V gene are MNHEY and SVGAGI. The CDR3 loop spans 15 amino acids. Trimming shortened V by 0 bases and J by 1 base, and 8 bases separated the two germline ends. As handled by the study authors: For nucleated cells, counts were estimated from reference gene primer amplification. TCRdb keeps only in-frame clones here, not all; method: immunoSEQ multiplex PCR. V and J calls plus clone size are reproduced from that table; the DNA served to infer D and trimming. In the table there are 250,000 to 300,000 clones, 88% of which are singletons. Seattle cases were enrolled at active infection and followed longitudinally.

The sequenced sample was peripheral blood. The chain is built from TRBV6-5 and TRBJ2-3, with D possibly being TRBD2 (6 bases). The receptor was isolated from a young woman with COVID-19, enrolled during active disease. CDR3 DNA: TGTGCCAGCAGTTACTCGGCTAGCGGCACAGATACGCAGTATTTT. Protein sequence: CASSYSASGTDTQYF.